Listed below are T cell receptor beta chains from one sample, sequenced in a study of shared clonotypes between healthy human individuals. The data were produced by immunoSEQ multiplex PCR, yet TCRdb's version contains in-frame clones alone and is incomplete. The sample lists approximately 2.3 million clones; 90% to 95% were seen once. The sample comprised naive CD4+ T cells from PBMCs. These receptors all stem from a man younger than 30 in good health. Some clones in this sample may be carry-over from other donors' samples. Both conserved end residues are part of each CDR3. Each record gives: D gene, J gene, V gene, clone size, CDR3 protein, CDR3 DNA. D genes are given only for firm matches. Size is stated for part of the rows, as once, few or many counts, or as a class when the clone is expanded.

d_call: -
j_call: TRBJ2-7
v_call: TRBV28
clone_size: -
cdr3_aa: CASSSGLPYEQYF
cdr3_nt: TGTGCCAGCAGTTCGGGACTCCCCTACGAGCAGTACTTC

d_call: TRBD2
j_call: TRBJ2-1
v_call: TRBV27
clone_size: -
cdr3_aa: CASSFRLADNEQFF
cdr3_nt: TGTGCCAGCAGTTTTCGACTAGCTGACAATGAGCAGTTCTTC

d_call: TRBD1
j_call: TRBJ2-1
v_call: TRBV4-2
clone_size: -
cdr3_aa: CASSQKWAGGNEQFF
cdr3_nt: TGTGCCAGCAGCCAAAAGTGGGCAGGGGGCAATGAGCAGTTCTTC

d_call: -
j_call: TRBJ2-7
v_call: TRBV7-3
clone_size: -
cdr3_aa: CASSLGTDGSEQYF
cdr3_nt: TGTGCCAGCAGCTTAGGGACGGACGGAAGTGAGCAGTACTTC

d_call: TRBD1
j_call: TRBJ1-1
v_call: TRBV2
clone_size: -
cdr3_aa: CASRLERDREAFF
cdr3_nt: TGTGCCAGCAGGCTAGAAAGGGACAGAGAAGCTTTCTTT

d_call: -
j_call: TRBJ2-1
v_call: TRBV7-2
clone_size: -
cdr3_aa: CASSLDGYNEQFF
cdr3_nt: TGTGCCAGCAGCTTAGACGGATACAATGAGCAGTTCTTC

d_call: TRBD2
j_call: TRBJ2-2
v_call: TRBV6-6
clone_size: -
cdr3_aa: CASSGAGGPGTGELFF
cdr3_nt: TGTGCCAGCAGTGGGGCGGGAGGGCCGGGCACCGGGGAGCTGTTTTTT

d_call: -
j_call: TRBJ2-1
v_call: TRBV5-1
clone_size: -
cdr3_aa: CASSLLRAGYNEQFF
cdr3_nt: TGCGCCAGCAGCTTGTTGCGGGCGGGCTACAATGAGCAGTTCTTC

d_call: -
j_call: TRBJ1-2
v_call: TRBV11-2
clone_size: -
cdr3_aa: CASSLGFEGYTF
cdr3_nt: TGTGCCAGCAGCCTAGGCTTTGAGGGCTACACCTTC

d_call: -
j_call: TRBJ2-5
v_call: TRBV11-3
clone_size: -
cdr3_aa: CASSRTALETQYF
cdr3_nt: TGTGCCAGCAGTCGGACTGCTTTAGAGACCCAGTACTTC

d_call: -
j_call: TRBJ2-7
v_call: TRBV5-4
clone_size: -
cdr3_aa: CASSLVNNYEQYF
cdr3_nt: TGTGCCAGCAGCTTGGTCAATAACTACGAGCAGTACTTC

d_call: TRBD2
j_call: TRBJ2-1
v_call: TRBV9
clone_size: -
cdr3_aa: CASSQAGGSNEQFF
cdr3_nt: TGTGCCAGCTCCCAAGCGGGAGGATCCAATGAGCAGTTCTTC

d_call: -
j_call: TRBJ2-1
v_call: TRBV6-4
clone_size: -
cdr3_aa: CASFLYGMWALGGEQFF
cdr3_nt: TGTGCCAGCTTTCTTTATGGGATGTGGGCCCTGGGTGGTGAGCAGTTCTTC

d_call: TRBD1
j_call: TRBJ1-2
v_call: TRBV6-4
clone_size: -
cdr3_aa: CASRQTGGGYGYTF
cdr3_nt: TGTGCCAGCAGACAGACAGGGGGCGGCTATGGCTACACCTTC

d_call: -
j_call: TRBJ1-6
v_call: TRBV28
clone_size: once
cdr3_aa: CASVSLLAGHSPLHF
cdr3_nt: TGTGCCAGCGTCTCCCTTCTGGCGGGCCACTCACCCCTCCACTTT

d_call: TRBD1
j_call: TRBJ1-5
v_call: TRBV28
clone_size: -
cdr3_aa: CASSFFLYRDRAKSTQPQHF
cdr3_nt: TGTGCCAGCAGTTTTTTTTTGTACCGGGACAGGGCAAAGAGTACTCAGCCCCAGCATTTT

d_call: TRBD2
j_call: TRBJ2-7
v_call: TRBV7-2
clone_size: -
cdr3_aa: CASSLGLAGPSYEQYF
cdr3_nt: TGTGCCAGCAGCTTAGGACTAGCGGGACCCTCCTACGAGCAGTACTTC

d_call: TRBD2
j_call: TRBJ2-3
v_call: TRBV28
clone_size: -
cdr3_aa: CASSSSTSRLTDTQYF
cdr3_nt: TGTGCCAGCAGTTCATCGACTAGCAGACTTACAGATACGCAGTATTTT

d_call: TRBD2
j_call: TRBJ2-7
v_call: TRBV2
clone_size: -
cdr3_aa: CASRIKREATSYEQYF
cdr3_nt: TGTGCCAGCAGGATAAAGCGGGAGGCTACCTCCTACGAGCAGTACTTC

d_call: -
j_call: TRBJ2-7
v_call: TRBV28
clone_size: -
cdr3_aa: CASSFGGSYEQYF
cdr3_nt: TGTGCCAGCAGTTTCGGCGGCTCCTACGAGCAGTACTTC

d_call: TRBD1
j_call: TRBJ2-7
v_call: TRBV6-5
clone_size: -
cdr3_aa: CASSYSGQSSYEQYF
cdr3_nt: TGTGCCAGCAGTTACTCGGGACAGAGCTCCTACGAGCAGTACTTC

d_call: -
j_call: TRBJ2-7
v_call: TRBV6-5
clone_size: once
cdr3_aa: CASSFTGLGSYEQYF
cdr3_nt: TGTGCCAGCAGTTTTACAGGGCTAGGATCCTACGAGCAGTACTTC

d_call: -
j_call: TRBJ2-7
v_call: TRBV19
clone_size: -
cdr3_aa: CASSINPGTYEQYF
cdr3_nt: TGTGCCAGTAGTATTAACCCTGGGACTTACGAGCAGTACTTC

d_call: -
j_call: TRBJ1-1
v_call: TRBV5-5
clone_size: -
cdr3_aa: CASSGLEAFF
cdr3_nt: TGTGCCAGCAGCGGATTAGAAGCTTTCTTT

d_call: -
j_call: TRBJ1-5
v_call: TRBV11-2
clone_size: -
cdr3_aa: CASSSVLGPQHF
cdr3_nt: TGTGCCAGCAGCTCGGTCTTGGGGCCCCAGCATTTT

d_call: -
j_call: TRBJ2-5
v_call: TRBV6-6
clone_size: -
cdr3_aa: CASSYSKGFQETQYF
cdr3_nt: TGTGCCAGCAGTTACTCGAAAGGGTTCCAAGAGACCCAGTACTTC

d_call: TRBD1
j_call: TRBJ2-7
v_call: TRBV7-2
clone_size: -
cdr3_aa: CASSPGTANYEQYF
cdr3_nt: TGTGCCAGCAGCCCCGGGACAGCTAACTACGAGCAGTACTTC

d_call: TRBD2
j_call: TRBJ2-3
v_call: TRBV13
clone_size: -
cdr3_aa: CASSFPTGGSADTQYF
cdr3_nt: TGTGCCAGCAGCTTTCCGACGGGGGGGAGCGCAGATACGCAGTATTTT

d_call: -
j_call: TRBJ2-5
v_call: TRBV18
clone_size: -
cdr3_aa: CASSPPPGETQYF
cdr3_nt: TGTGCCAGCTCACCACCCCCGGGGGAGACCCAGTACTTC

d_call: TRBD1
j_call: TRBJ2-1
v_call: TRBV4-1
clone_size: -
cdr3_aa: CASSQGTGAPTYNEQFF
cdr3_nt: TGCGCCAGCAGCCAGGGGACAGGGGCCCCGACCTACAATGAGCAGTTCTTC

d_call: -
j_call: TRBJ1-5
v_call: TRBV6-1
clone_size: -
cdr3_aa: CASSDLLKGRDQPQHF
cdr3_nt: TGTGCCAGCAGTGATTTGTTGAAAGGCAGAGATCAGCCCCAGCATTTT

d_call: TRBD1
j_call: TRBJ1-1
v_call: TRBV9
clone_size: few
cdr3_aa: CASSYLATGMNTEAFF
cdr3_nt: TGTGCCAGCAGCTACCTAGCGACAGGGATGAACACTGAAGCTTTCTTT

d_call: -
j_call: TRBJ2-5
v_call: TRBV7-9
clone_size: -
cdr3_aa: CASTLGWETQYF
cdr3_nt: TGTGCCAGCACGCTGGGGTGGGAGACCCAGTACTTC

d_call: TRBD1
j_call: TRBJ1-3
v_call: TRBV7-8
clone_size: once
cdr3_aa: CASSRDRAYHSGNTIYF
cdr3_nt: TGTGCCAGCAGCCGGGACAGGGCATATCACTCTGGAAACACCATATATTTT

d_call: -
j_call: TRBJ2-3
v_call: TRBV28
clone_size: -
cdr3_aa: CATFDGGRADTQYF
cdr3_nt: TGTGCCACCTTCGACGGGGGGCGCGCAGATACGCAGTATTTT

d_call: -
j_call: TRBJ2-1
v_call: TRBV11-2
clone_size: -
cdr3_aa: CASSLETGEGQFF
cdr3_nt: TGTGCCAGCAGCTTAGAAACAGGCGAAGGGCAGTTCTTC

d_call: TRBD2
j_call: TRBJ2-3
v_call: TRBV5-1
clone_size: -
cdr3_aa: CASSLGTSQDTQYF
cdr3_nt: TGCGCCAGCAGCTTAGGGACTAGCCAAGATACGCAGTATTTT

d_call: -
j_call: TRBJ2-3
v_call: TRBV4-1
clone_size: -
cdr3_aa: CASSQDPSSDTQYF
cdr3_nt: TGCGCCAGCAGCCAAGATCCGAGTTCCGATACGCAGTATTTT

d_call: -
j_call: TRBJ1-5
v_call: TRBV28
clone_size: -
cdr3_aa: CASSNIGVKGPNQPQHF
cdr3_nt: TGTGCCAGCAGTAATATAGGGGTAAAAGGGCCAAATCAGCCCCAGCATTTT

d_call: -
j_call: TRBJ2-3
v_call: TRBV9
clone_size: -
cdr3_aa: CASSSKIWGGQRGTDTQYF
cdr3_nt: TGTGCCAGCAGCTCAAAGATTTGGGGAGGACAGCGGGGCACAGATACGCAGTATTTT

d_call: -
j_call: TRBJ2-1
v_call: TRBV13
clone_size: -
cdr3_aa: CASSNRGGAYNEQFF
cdr3_nt: TGTGCCAGCAGCAACCGAGGGGGGGCCTACAATGAGCAGTTCTTC

d_call: -
j_call: TRBJ1-1
v_call: TRBV19
clone_size: -
cdr3_aa: CASSKRTGRMNTEAFF
cdr3_nt: TGTGCCAGTAGCAAACGAACAGGGCGCATGAACACTGAAGCTTTCTTT

d_call: TRBD2
j_call: TRBJ2-3
v_call: TRBV5-6
clone_size: -
cdr3_aa: CASSETSGSSDTQYF
cdr3_nt: TGTGCCAGCAGCGAGACTAGCGGGAGCTCAGATACGCAGTATTTT

d_call: -
j_call: TRBJ1-2
v_call: TRBV28
clone_size: -
cdr3_aa: CASSQLTELLGYTF
cdr3_nt: TGTGCCAGCAGTCAATTGACGGAGCTATTGGGCTACACCTTC

d_call: TRBD2
j_call: TRBJ2-7
v_call: TRBV5-1
clone_size: -
cdr3_aa: CASSLLAGVSYEQYF
cdr3_nt: TGCGCCAGCAGCTTGTTAGCGGGCGTTTCCTACGAGCAGTACTTC

d_call: -
j_call: TRBJ2-2
v_call: TRBV25-1
clone_size: -
cdr3_aa: CASSEAEGTLTGELFF
cdr3_nt: TGTGCCAGCAGTGAAGCTGAGGGCACGCTAACCGGGGAGCTGTTTTTT

d_call: -
j_call: TRBJ1-5
v_call: TRBV11-3
clone_size: -
cdr3_aa: CASSPRNAGGNQPQHF
cdr3_nt: TGTGCCAGCAGCCCACGAAACGCTGGGGGCAATCAGCCCCAGCATTTT